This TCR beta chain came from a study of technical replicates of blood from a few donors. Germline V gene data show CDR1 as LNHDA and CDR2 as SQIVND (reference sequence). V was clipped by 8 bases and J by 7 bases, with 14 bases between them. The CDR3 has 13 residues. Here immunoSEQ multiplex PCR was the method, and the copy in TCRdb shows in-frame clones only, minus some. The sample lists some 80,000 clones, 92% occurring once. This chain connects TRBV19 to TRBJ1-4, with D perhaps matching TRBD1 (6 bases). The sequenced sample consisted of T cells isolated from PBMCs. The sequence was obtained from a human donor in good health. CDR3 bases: TGTGCCAGTGCGTCAATACAGGGTGAAAAACTGTTTTTT. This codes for CASASIQGEKLFF.